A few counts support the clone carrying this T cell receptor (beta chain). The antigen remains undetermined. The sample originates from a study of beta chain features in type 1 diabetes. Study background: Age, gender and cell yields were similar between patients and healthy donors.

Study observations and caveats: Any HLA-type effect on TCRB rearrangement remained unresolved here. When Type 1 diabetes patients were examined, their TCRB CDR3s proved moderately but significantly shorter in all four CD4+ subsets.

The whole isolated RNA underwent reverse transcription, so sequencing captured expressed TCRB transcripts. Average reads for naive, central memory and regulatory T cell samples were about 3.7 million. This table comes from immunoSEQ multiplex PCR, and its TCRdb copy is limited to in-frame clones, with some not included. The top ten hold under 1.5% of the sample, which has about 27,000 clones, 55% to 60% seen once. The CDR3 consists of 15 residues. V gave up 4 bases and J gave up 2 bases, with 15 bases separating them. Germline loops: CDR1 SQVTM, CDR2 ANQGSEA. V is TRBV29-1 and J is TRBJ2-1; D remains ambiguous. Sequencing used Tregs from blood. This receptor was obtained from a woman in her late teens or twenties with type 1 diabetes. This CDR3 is CSVVYAVRAYNEQFF. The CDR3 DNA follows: TGCAGCGTTGTATACGCGGTCAGAGCCTACAATGAGCAGTTCTTC.